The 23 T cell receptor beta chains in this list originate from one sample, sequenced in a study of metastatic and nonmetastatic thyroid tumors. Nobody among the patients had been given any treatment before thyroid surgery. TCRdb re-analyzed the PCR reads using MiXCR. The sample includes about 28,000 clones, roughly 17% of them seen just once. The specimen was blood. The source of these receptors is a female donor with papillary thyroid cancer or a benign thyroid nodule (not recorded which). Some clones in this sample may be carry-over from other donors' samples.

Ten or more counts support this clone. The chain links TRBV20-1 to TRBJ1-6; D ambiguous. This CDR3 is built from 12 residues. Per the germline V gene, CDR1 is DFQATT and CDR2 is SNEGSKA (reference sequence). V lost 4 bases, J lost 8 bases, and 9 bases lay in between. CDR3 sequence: CSATWGDSPLHF. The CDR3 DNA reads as TGCAGTGCTACCTGGGGAGATTCACCCCTCCACTTT.

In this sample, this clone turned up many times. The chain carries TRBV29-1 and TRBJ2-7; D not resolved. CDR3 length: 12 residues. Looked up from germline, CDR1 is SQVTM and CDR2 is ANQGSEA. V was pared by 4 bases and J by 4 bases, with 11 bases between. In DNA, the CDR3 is TGCAGCGTTGGGCGGACGGAGTACGAGCAGTACTTC. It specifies CSVGRTEYEQYF.

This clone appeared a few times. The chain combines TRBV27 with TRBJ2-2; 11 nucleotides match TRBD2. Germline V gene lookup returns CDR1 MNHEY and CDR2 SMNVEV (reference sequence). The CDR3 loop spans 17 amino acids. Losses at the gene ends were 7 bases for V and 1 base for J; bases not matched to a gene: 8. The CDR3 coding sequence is TGTGCCAGCACTTTCCGGGGGACTAGCGGGAACACCGGGGAGCTGTTTTTT. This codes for CASTFRGTSGNTGELFF.

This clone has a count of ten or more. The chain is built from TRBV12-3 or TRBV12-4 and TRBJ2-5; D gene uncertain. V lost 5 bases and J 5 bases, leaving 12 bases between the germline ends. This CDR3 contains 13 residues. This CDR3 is CASSLDPWETQYF. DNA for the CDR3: TGTGCCAGCAGTCTCGATCCGTGGGAGACCCAGTACTTC.

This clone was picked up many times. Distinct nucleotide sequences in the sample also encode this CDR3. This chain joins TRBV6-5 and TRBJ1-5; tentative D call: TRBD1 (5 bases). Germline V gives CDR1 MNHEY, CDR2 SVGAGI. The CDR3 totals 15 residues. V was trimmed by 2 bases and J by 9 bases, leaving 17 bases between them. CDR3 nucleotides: TGTGCCAGCAGTTACGACAGTAAGCTGGCGGGGCCCCAGCATTTT. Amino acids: CASSYDSKLAGPQHF.

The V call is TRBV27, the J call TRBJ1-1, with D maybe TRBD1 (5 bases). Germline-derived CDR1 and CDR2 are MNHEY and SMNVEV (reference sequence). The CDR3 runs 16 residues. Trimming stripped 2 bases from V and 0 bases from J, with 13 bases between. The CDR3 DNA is TGTGCCAGCAGTTTAAATGCAGGGACGATGAACACTGAAGCTTTCTTT. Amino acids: CASSLNAGTMNTEAFF.

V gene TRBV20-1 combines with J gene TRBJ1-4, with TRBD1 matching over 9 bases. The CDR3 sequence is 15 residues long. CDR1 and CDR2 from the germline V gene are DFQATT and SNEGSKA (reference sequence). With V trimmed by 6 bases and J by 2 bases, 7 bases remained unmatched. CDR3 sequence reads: CSARTGGWTNEKLFF. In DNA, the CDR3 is TGCAGTGCAAGAACAGGGGGCTGGACTAATGAAAAACTGTTTTTT.

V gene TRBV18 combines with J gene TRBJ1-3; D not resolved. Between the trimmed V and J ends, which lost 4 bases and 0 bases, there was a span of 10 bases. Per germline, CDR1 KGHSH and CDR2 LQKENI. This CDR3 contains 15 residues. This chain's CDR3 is CASSLDGPSGNTIYF. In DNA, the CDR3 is TGTGCCAGCTCACTAGACGGCCCCTCTGGAAACACCATATATTTT.

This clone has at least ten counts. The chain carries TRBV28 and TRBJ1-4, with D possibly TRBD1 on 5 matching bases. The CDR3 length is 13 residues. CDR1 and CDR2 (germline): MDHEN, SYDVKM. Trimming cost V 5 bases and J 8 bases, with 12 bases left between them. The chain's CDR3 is CASSPDGGEKLFF. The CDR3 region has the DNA TGTGCCAGCAGTCCCGATGGGGGGGAAAAACTGTTTTTT.

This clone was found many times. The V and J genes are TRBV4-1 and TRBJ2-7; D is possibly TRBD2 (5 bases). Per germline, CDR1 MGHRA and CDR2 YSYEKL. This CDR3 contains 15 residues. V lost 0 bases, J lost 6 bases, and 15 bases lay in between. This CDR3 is CASSQDGSRWSEQYF. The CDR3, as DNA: TGCGCCAGCAGCCAAGATGGGAGTAGGTGGAGCGAGCAGTACTTC.

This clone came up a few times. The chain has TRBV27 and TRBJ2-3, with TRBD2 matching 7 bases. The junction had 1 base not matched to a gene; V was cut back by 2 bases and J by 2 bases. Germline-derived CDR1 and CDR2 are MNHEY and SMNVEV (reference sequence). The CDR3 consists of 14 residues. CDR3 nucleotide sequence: TGTGCCAGCAGTTTAGCGGGAGCCACAGATACGCAGTATTTT. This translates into CASSLAGATDTQYF.

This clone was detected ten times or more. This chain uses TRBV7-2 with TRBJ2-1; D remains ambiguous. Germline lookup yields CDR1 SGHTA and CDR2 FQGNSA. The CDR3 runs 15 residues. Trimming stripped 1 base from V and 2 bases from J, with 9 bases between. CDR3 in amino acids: CASSLGRTAYNEQFF. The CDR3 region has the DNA TGTGCCAGCAGCTTAGGAAGGACGGCCTACAATGAGCAGTTCTTC.

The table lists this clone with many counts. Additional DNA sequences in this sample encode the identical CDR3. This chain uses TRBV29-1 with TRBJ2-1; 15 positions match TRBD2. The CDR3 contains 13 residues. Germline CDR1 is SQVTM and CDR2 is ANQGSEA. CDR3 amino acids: CSGGLAGGTEQFF. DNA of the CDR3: TGCAGTGGGGGACTAGCGGGAGGTACTGAGCAGTTCTTC.

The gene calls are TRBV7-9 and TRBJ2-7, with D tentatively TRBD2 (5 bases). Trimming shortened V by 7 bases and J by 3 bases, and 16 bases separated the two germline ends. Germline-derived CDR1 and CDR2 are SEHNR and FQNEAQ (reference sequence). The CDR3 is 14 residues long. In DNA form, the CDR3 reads TGTGCCAGCACCCGGGTCGAGCGGCGCTACGAGCAGTACTTC. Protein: CASTRVERRYEQYF. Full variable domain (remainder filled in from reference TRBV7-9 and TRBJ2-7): DTGVSQNPRHKITKRGQNVTFRCDPISEHNRLYWYRQTLGQGPEFLTYFQNEAQLEKSRLLSDRFSAERPKGSFSTLEIQRTEQGDSAMYLCASTRVERRYEQYFGPGTRLTVT.

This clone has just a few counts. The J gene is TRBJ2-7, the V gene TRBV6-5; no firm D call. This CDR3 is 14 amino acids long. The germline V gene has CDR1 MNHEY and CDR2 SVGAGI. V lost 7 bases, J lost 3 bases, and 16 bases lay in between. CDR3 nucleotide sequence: TGTGCCAGCACTTTCGGTGGGGATATCTACGAGCAGTACTTC. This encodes CASTFGGDIYEQYF.

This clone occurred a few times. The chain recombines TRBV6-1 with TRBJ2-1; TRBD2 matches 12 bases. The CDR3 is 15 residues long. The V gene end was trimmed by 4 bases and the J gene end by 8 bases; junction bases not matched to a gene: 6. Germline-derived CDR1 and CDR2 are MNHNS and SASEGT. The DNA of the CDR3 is TGTGCCAGCAGTGCGGGACTAGCGGGTAGGGATGAGCAGTTCTTC. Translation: CASSAGLAGRDEQFF.

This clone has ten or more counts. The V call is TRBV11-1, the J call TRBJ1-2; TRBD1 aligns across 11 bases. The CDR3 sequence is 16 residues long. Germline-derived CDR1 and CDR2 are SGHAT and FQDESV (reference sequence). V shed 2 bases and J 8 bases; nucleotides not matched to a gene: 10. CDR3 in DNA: TGTGCCAGCAGCTTATTTCCCGCGGACAGGGGGCGCGGCTACACCTTC. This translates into CASSLFPADRGRGYTF.

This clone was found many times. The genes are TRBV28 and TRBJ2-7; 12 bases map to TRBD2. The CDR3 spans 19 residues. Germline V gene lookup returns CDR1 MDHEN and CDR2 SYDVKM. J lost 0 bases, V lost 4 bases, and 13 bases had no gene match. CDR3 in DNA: TGTGCCAGCAGTTCGGCGGTCACTAGCGGGGGGAAAATCTCCTACGAGCAGTACTTC. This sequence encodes CASSSAVTSGGKISYEQYF.

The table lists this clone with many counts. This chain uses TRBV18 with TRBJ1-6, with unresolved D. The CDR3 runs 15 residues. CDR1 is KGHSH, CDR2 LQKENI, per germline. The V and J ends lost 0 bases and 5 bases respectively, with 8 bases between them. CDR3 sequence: CASSPPASNNSPLHF. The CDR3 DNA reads TGTGCCAGCTCACCACCGGCGTCAAATAATTCACCCCTCCACTTT.

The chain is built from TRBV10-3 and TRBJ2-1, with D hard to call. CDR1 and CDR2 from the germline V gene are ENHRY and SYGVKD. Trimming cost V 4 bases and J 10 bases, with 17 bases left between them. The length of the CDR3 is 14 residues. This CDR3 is CAISGSTTASEQFF. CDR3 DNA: TGTGCCATCAGTGGGTCGACCACCGCCTCGGAGCAGTTCTTC.

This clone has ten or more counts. The DNA for the CDR3 is TGTGCCAGCAGCCTGGCCAATTCCGTCAATGAGCAGTTCTTC. Protein product: CASSLANSVNEQFF. V usage is TRBV11-2 and J usage is TRBJ2-1; D gene unclear. Trimming cost V 5 bases and J 6 bases, with 14 bases left between them. There are 14 residues in the CDR3. From germline, CDR1 is SGHAT and CDR2 FQNNGV.

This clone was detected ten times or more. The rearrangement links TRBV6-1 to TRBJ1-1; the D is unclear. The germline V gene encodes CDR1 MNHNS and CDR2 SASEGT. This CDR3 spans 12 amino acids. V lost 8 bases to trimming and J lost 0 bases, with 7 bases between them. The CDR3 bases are TGTGCCAGCGCCCCGATGAACACTGAAGCTTTCTTT. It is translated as CASAPMNTEAFF.

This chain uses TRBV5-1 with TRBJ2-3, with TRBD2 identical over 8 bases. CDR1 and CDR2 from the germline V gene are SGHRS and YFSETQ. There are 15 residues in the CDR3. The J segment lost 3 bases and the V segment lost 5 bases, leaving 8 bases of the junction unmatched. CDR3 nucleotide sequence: TGCGCCAGCAGTGAAGAGAGCGGGAGAACAGATACGCAGTATTTT. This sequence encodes CASSEESGRTDTQYF.